The sequence of this TCR beta chain was determined in a study of regulatory T cells in long-lasting Graves disease (dated by TCRdb to about 2021). Background on the whole study: Antithyroid drugs had been taken for less than 3 months by newly diagnosed Graves' disease patients. The study was registered as a clinical trial and conducted in China. TCR sequencing covered roughly 13 persistent and around 20 newly diagnosed Graves' disease patients, around 33 samples in total. Persistent Graves' disease patients were compared with newly diagnosed Graves' disease patients by peripheral blood TCR sequencing and RNA sequencing. Study-wide conclusions, independent of this receptor: Peripheral blood alone was examined, since thyroid tissue, which constituted the primary lesion, could not be accessed. Lower TCR Shannon entropy and fewer highly expanded clones were observed in persistent Graves' disease patients than in newly diagnosed patients, which suggested clonal expansion. Sequencing and analysis were limited to the TCR beta chain. A larger number of public clonotypes was shared among persistent patients (more than 2,500) than among newly diagnosed patients (around 880). Preferential use of TRBV28, TRBJ1-2 and TRBJ2-5 was observed in persistent disease, whereas TRBV20-1 and TRBJ2-1 were favored in newly diagnosed disease. The authors acknowledged the small sample size as a limitation that may reduce accuracy.

The library was prepared using multiplex PCR. The data were produced on an Illumina HiSeq 4000. TCR beta libraries were built with iRepertoire HTBI primers and Arm-PCR amplification of CDR3 regions. Before sequencing, the PCR products underwent gel purification. Per the original workflow: A total of fewer than 65 TRBV and some 15 TRBJ segments were identified across samples and were used for gene usage analysis of CDR3 amino acid clonotypes. Filtered high-quality paired reads were merged into contigs using COPE and FqMerger. BLAST was used to align contigs to IMGT TRBV, TRBD and TRBJ reference genes, and CDR3 was defined according to IMGT. Any clonotype with a frequency above 0.1% was classified as a highly expanded clone. Shannon entropy was used to measure repertoire diversity, and the Gini coefficient was used to measure V-J evenness. A clonotype found in more than one individual was treated as public. TCRdb reanalyzed the raw reads on its own, using fastp at Q25 for trimming and MiXCR for clone calling, and kept in-frame beta chains. Duplicate CDR3 protein sequences are folded into a single record with the most common DNA and genes. TCRdb, not the original authors, processed these V and J calls. Within this sample are hundreds of thousands of distinct CDR3 sequences, with roughly 15% of them counted one time only. The ten top clones hold approximately 20% of the sample.

On this clonotype itself: No antigen is known for it. No base quality information exists; no much larger clone differs at one position.

The CDR3 starts with the cysteine, ends with the phenylalanine, and has 15 residues. Of the read, only the CDR3 DNA is kept; its 45 bases are in frame from base 1. V was cut back by 5 bases and J by 1 base, leaving a gap of 15 bases between them. CDR1 and CDR2 are read off the germline V gene (reference sequence) as DFQATT and SNEGSKA. In the paper's terms, the time point label means: newly diagnosed GD, antithyroid drugs for less than 3 months. RNA was extracted from PBMCs in TRIzol for both TCR sequencing and RNA sequencing. The diagnosis of Graves' disease followed American Thyroid Association guidelines. The patients came from an endocrinology department in Xi'an, China. Each patient gave roughly 8.4 milliliters of peripheral blood, collected in an EDTA anticoagulant tube. Ficoll Paque Plus density gradient separation was used to isolate PBMCs, and no additional T cell sorting was done. RNA quality was checked with an Agilent 2100 Bioanalyzer and agarose gel, and concentration with a NanoDrop 2000.

The data also belong to a second study, concerning T cells in Graves' hyperthyroidism and ophthalmopathy. As noted in the second study: Graves' hyperthyroidism was defined as stable when no progression to ophthalmopathy occurred over 18 months of follow-up. Hyperthyroidism patients were aged 18 to 65 years and newly diagnosed, with disease duration of less than 2 months. Exclusion was applied to patients with uncontrolled infections, other autoimmune diseases, pregnancy or lactation. Diagnoses were based on clinical symptoms, serum thyroxine and TRAb, thyroid ultrasound and orbital computed tomography. A first-round RT-PCR of the TCR CDR3 used the HTBI primer set with the Qiagen OneStep RT-PCR kit. Most expanded thyroid clonotypes (frequency above 0.001) were also detected in blood, suggesting blood repertoires may reflect thyroid immune responses. Ophthalmopathy was separated from stable hyperthyroidism by a 13 V-J signature model, with over 85% sensitivity and about 81% specificity obtained in cross-validation and 80%/75% obtained in testing. During validation, the model predicted progression to ophthalmopathy a median of about 6.5 months ahead of onset, with almost 71% sensitivity and almost 75% specificity. TCR V-J signatures able to tell the groups apart were searched for in a discovery cohort of approximately 95 patients, of whom 43 had Graves' ophthalmopathy and 57 had stable Graves' hyperthyroidism. Prospective prediction of ophthalmopathy was tested in an independent validation cohort consisting of 18 hyperthyroidism patients and 17 patients who later progressed to ophthalmopathy. The approximately 90 discovery patients were randomly split 7:3 into training and test sets. The study also compared thyroid tissue and blood T-cell repertoires from 6 or 7 Graves' hyperthyroidism patients. After blood sampling, hyperthyroidism patients were treated with methimazole at a starting dose of 30 mg daily, and ophthalmopathy patients were treated with high-dose intravenous methylprednisolone. A second multiplex PCR round built the libraries, followed by size selection and purification. The libraries were sequenced on an Illumina HiSeq2000 using paired-end 100 bp reads. SOAPnuke was used to process the raw data, throwing out any read that contained adapters or uncalled bases, had a mean Phred below 15, or lacked an exact constant-primer or identifier match. High-quality paired reads were merged with COPE v1.2.5, and unique nucleotide sequences were defined as clonotypes. MiTCR v1.1 was used to align the clonotypes against IMGT TRBV, TRBD and TRBJ reference segments. Only V-J combinations with frequency above 0.0001, covering roughly 99% of repertoires, were analysed. The TCS score was defined as the ratio of F50 (clonal expansion) to E x V (chaos), calculated using BLOSUM62-based TCRdist between CDR3 peptides within each V-J. Welch's t-statistics and random forest reduced roughly 540 V-J features to 13, which were used in a naive Bayes classifier (R e1071). Sample size was not statistically predetermined, and investigators were not blinded to group allocation. TCR Vbeta CDR3 sequencing of fewer than 150 peripheral blood samples (about 45 ophthalmopathy, around 80 hyperthyroidism and roughly 17 progressor patients) is reported in the paper.

This specimen was peripheral blood mononuclear cells (PBMCs), taken at new diagnosis, from a patient treated with antithyroid drugs. The receptor was isolated from a woman aged 25 to 39 with Graves disease. Donor details come from another sample of the same person, matched by shared clones. This receptor chain uses TRBV20-1 and TRBJ2-4; TRBD1 might be the D gene, on 6 matching bases. The sequenced DNA: TGCAGTGCTGGGGATGGGGGCCCGGCCAAAAACATTCAGTACTTC. This yields the protein CSAGDGGPAKNIQYF.